The clone carrying this T cell receptor beta chain occurred many times. These data belong to a study of T cells after yellow fever vaccination. The CDR3 length is 13 residues. Germline V gene lookup returns CDR1 MNHNS and CDR2 SASEGT. Trimming removed 2 bases at V and 5 bases at J, with 7 bases between. TCRdb processed the 5' RACE reads anew with MiXCR; each CDR3 protein has one entry. The sample consists of 110,000 or so distinct CDR3 sequences, 5.5% to 8% of them appearing once. V and J are TRBV6-1 and TRBJ1-5; D uncertain. The sequenced sample was CD4+ T cells sorted from PBMCs, obtained about 41 days after the first yellow fever vaccination. The receptor was isolated from a man between 18 and 35 years old who received the YFV17D yellow fever vaccine. For the CDR3, the DNA is TGTGCCAGCAGTGAATTTGAGGATCAGCCCCAGCATTTT. This sequence encodes CASSEFEDQPQHF.